This TCR beta chain was captured by sequencing in a study of cytomegalovirus exposure and HLA in healthy donors. Study outcomes and limitations: The CMV antigen specificity of a few CMV-associated chains was confirmed through in vitro analysis. Accounts indicate the classifier identified cytomegalovirus status with strong specificity and sensitivity.

V was cut by 2 bases and J by 2 bases, with 3 bases left in between. The CDR3 has 12 residues. CDR1 and CDR2 (germline): MNHNS, SASEGT. To note about this clone: Its specificity is not known.

PCR primers comprised 60 Vbeta and 13 Jbeta primers. Original processing notes: About 9.9 million shared chains were among about 80 million unique TCR beta chains counted in a later analysis. Measured with immunoSEQ multiplex PCR; TCRdb has only the in-frame clones, and not every one. The V and J calls and clone size come from that table; D and trimming were worked out from the DNA. The repertoire includes about 110,000 clones, about 80% of them detected once, and 7.8% sits in the top ten. The chain is built from TRBV6-1 and TRBJ1-2; D gene unclear. Sequencing was carried out using PBMCs. The receptor's source is a man aged 25-45 years in good health and CMV-seronegative. The CDR3 loop is CASSERNYGYTF. The DNA for the CDR3 is TGTGCCAGCAGTGAACGGAACTATGGCTACACCTTC.